What follows describes a single TCR beta chain. The antigen is not known. The germline CDR1 and CDR2 sequences are MNHNY and SVGAGI (reference sequence). This CDR3 is 13 amino acids long. V dropped 8 bases and J dropped 3 bases, with 12 bases sitting between them. This sample stems from a study of shared clonotypes between healthy human individuals. Whole-study results and caveats: What naive subsets generally showed was a larger estimated richness than memory subsets showed. In contrast to clonotypes shared by all four donors, non-shared clonotypes had lower generation probabilities.

For each subset, genomic DNA was distributed in equal portions over several immunoSEQ plates. Clones were read by immunoSEQ multiplex PCR, and TCRdb kept only the in-frame ones, dropping some. The table records hundreds of thousands of clones, approximately 79% of them present only once. Naive CD4+ cells were CD45RA-selected; the remaining cells were memory. Sequencing was carried out using memory CD4+ T cells sorted from blood. Indicated subset: CD45RA-negative fraction. The sequence was obtained from a woman in her 30s in good health. This sequence joins TRBV6-6 and TRBJ2-3; D tentatively fits TRBD1 or TRBD2 (5 bases each). CDR3 amino acids: CASGGEETDTQYF. In DNA, the CDR3 is TGTGCCAGCGGGGGAGAGGAGACAGATACGCAGTATTTT.